The present T cell receptor beta chain was sequenced within a study of regulatory T cells in long-lasting Graves disease. Broader study findings: Clonotypes that were public and shared totalled around 2,700 in persistent patients versus 966 in new patients.

Time point described: newly diagnosed GD, antithyroid drugs for less than 3 months. The authors made the TCR library using RNA they extracted from PBMCs. Graves' disease diagnosis was established per American Thyroid Association guidelines. Patients hailed from an endocrinology department in Xi'an, China. This clonotype came up many times. What it binds is not known. Arm-PCR of CDR3 regions with iRepertoire HTBI primers generated TCR beta libraries. TCRdb re-analysed the multiplex PCR reads in MiXCR, keeping a single row per CDR3 protein. This sample has 320,000 or so distinct CDR3 sequences, with 15% to 20% found just once. The CDR3 is made up of 15 amino acids. V was clipped by 0 bases and J by 4 bases, with 12 bases between them. Germline V gives CDR1 SGHDN, CDR2 FVKESK.

Source: peripheral blood mononuclear cells (PBMCs), taken at new diagnosis, from a patient treated with antithyroid drugs. The receptor was isolated from a female donor with Graves disease. The chain is built from TRBV14 and TRBJ1-2, with no clear D. The CDR3 loop reads CASSQDSTQTYGYTF. The CDR3 nucleotides are TGTGCCAGCAGCCAAGATTCGACGCAGACCTATGGCTACACCTTC.